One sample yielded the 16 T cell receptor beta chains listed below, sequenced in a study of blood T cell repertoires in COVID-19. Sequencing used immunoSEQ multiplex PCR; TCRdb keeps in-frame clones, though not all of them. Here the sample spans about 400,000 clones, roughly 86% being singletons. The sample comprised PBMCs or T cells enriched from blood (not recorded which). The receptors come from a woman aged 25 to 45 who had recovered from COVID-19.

The CDR3 bases are TGCGCCAGCAGCTTGGTCCAGCGTGTGAACACTGAAGCTTTCTTT. Translation: CASSLVQRVNTEAFF. V usage is TRBV5-1 and J usage is TRBJ1-1; D gene uncertain. The CDR3 covers 15 residues. Germline CDR1 SGHRS, CDR2 YFSETQ. Deletions cut 0 bases from V and 0 bases from J, with 9 bases between.

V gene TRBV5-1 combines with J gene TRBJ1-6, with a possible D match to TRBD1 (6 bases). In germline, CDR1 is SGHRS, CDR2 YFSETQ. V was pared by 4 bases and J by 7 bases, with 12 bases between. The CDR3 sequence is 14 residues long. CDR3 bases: TGCGCCAGCAGCCTCACTGGACAGAATTCACCCCTCCACTTT. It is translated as CASSLTGQNSPLHF.

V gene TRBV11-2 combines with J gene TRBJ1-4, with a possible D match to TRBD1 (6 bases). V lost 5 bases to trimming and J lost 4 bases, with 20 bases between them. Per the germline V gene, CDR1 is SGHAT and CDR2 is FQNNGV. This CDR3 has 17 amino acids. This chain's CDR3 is CASSPSPTGRFNEKLFF. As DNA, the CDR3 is TGTGCCAGCAGCCCATCTCCAACAGGGCGGTTTAATGAAAAACTGTTTTTT.

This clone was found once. As DNA, the CDR3 is TGTGCCAGCAGCTTAATAGCGGGGGGCACAGATACGCAGTATTTT. Translated, it gives CASSLIAGGTDTQYF. This chain uses TRBV7-3 with TRBJ2-3; TRBD2 aligns across 9 bases. The CDR3 spans 15 residues. V shed 1 base, J shed 1 base, and the junction held 0 bases outside the gene matches. The germline CDR1 and CDR2 sequences are SGHTA and FQGTGA. Variable domain in full (rest from reference TRBV7-3 and TRBJ2-3): GAGVSQTPSNKVTEKGKYVELRCDPISGHTALYWYRQSLGQGPEFLIYFQGTGAADDSGLPNDRFFAVRPEGSVSTLKIQRTERGDSAVYLCASSLIAGGTDTQYFGPGTRLTVL.

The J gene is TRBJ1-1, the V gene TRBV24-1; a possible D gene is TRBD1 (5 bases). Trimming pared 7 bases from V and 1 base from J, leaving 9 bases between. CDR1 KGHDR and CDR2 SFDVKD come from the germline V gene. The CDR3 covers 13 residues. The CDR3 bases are TGTGCCACCAGAAGGGGCGAGAACACTGAAGCTTTCTTT. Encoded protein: CATRRGENTEAFF.

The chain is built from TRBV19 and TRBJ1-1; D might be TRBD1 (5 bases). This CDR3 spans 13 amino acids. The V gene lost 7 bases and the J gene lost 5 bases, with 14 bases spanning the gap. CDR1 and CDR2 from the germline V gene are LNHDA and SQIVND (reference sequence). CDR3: CASTLMKGTEAFF. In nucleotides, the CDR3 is TGTGCCAGTACGCTTATGAAGGGGACTGAAGCTTTCTTT.

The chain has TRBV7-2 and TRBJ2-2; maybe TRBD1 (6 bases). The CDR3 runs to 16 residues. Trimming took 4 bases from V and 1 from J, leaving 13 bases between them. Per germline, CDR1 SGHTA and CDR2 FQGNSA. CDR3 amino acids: CASSSRDTQNTGELFF. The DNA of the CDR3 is TGTGCCAGCAGCTCCCGGGACACCCAGAACACCGGGGAGCTGTTTTTT.

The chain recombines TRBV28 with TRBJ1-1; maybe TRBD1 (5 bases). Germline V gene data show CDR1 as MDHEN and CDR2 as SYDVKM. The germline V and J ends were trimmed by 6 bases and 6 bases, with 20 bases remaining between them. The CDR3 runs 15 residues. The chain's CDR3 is CASSLRHSRGAEAFF. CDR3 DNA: TGTGCCAGCAGCCTCAGACATTCCCGGGGGGCTGAAGCTTTCTTT.

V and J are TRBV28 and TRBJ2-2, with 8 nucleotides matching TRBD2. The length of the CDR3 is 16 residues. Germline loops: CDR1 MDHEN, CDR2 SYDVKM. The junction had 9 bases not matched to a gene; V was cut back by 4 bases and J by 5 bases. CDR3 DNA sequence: TGTGCCAGCAGTTCAACCGGGACTAGAGGGACCGGGGAGCTGTTTTTT. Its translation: CASSSTGTRGTGELFF.

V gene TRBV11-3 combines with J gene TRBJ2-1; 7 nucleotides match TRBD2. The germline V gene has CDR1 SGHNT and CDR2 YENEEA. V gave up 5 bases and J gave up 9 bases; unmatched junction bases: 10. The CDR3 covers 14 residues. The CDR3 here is CASSQGLEWGEQFF. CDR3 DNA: TGTGCCAGCAGCCAAGGACTAGAGTGGGGTGAGCAGTTCTTC.

The CDR3 region is CASSPDLAQFF. The CDR3 coding sequence is TGTGCCAGCAGCCCGGACTTAGCACAGTTCTTC. The chain recombines TRBV11-1 with TRBJ2-1; possibly TRBD2 for D (5 bases). The V end lost 5 bases, the J end lost 13 bases, and 12 bases lay between the germline ends. This CDR3 region has 11 residues. Germline V CDR1 and CDR2: SGHAT, FQDESV (reference sequence).

CDR3 protein: CASSLDRGQEKLFF. The CDR3 DNA is TGTGCCAGCAGTTTAGACAGGGGCCAGGAAAAACTGTTTTTT. The gene calls are TRBV27 and TRBJ1-4; 8 nucleotides match TRBD1. CDR1 is MNHEY, CDR2 SMNVEV, per germline (reference sequence). With 2 bases clipped from V and 8 bases from J, the junction kept 4 bases outside the gene matches. This CDR3 is built from 14 residues.

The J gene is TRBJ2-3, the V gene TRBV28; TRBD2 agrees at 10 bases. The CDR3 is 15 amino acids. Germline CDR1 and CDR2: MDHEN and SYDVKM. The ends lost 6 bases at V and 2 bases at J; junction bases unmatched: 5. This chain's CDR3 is CASSTAGGNTDTQYF. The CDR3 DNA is TGTGCCAGCAGCACAGCGGGAGGGAACACAGATACGCAGTATTTT.

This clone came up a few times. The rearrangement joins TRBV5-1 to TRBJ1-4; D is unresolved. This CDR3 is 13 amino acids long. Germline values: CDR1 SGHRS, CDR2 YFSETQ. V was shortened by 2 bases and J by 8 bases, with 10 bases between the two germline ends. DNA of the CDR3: TGCGCCAGCAGCTTTACAGTAGACGAAAAACTGTTTTTT. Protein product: CASSFTVDEKLFF.

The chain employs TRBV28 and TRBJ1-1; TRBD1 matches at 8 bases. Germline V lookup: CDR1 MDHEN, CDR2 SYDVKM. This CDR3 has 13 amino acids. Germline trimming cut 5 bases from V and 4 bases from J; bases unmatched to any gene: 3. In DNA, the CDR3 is TGTGCCAGCAGTCAGGGGGCACGCACTGAAGCTTTCTTT. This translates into CASSQGARTEAFF.

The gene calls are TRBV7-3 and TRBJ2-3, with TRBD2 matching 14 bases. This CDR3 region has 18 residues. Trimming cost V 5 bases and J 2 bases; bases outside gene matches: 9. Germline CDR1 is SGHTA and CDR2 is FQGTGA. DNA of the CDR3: TGTGCCAGCAGCGAACACGGGACTAGCGGGGGTTCCACAGATACGCAGTATTTT. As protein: CASSEHGTSGGSTDTQYF.